This TCR beta chain is drawn from a study of vaccination and CD4 T cells after COVID-19. At the Johns Hopkins FTIC core, DNA taken from cultured CD4+ T cells was sequenced by way of the Oncomine TCR Beta short-read assay. TCRdb used MiXCR to reprocess the PCR reads, holding one entry per CDR3 protein. The table shows some 16,000 distinct CDR3 sequences, with around two fifths occurring only once. This clonotype was recorded a few times. What it binds is unknown. CDR1 is SGHTA, CDR2 FQGNSA, per germline. The CDR3 consists of 13 residues. The trim removed 5 bases at V and 8 bases at J, leaving 6 bases unmatched. As for treatment: 10-day PBMC culture with coronavirus spike peptide pools or control peptides (ViraFEST assay).

This sequence joins TRBV7-2 and TRBJ2-1, with 7 bases lining up with TRBD2. The sample taken for sequencing was CD4+ T cells from blood, cultured in vitro. The sequence derives from a human donor who had recovered from COVID-19. The CDR3 region is CASSIWGGDEQFF. The CDR3 DNA reads TGTGCCAGCAGCATTTGGGGGGGAGATGAGCAGTTCTTC.